This is a list of T cell receptor beta chains from one sample in a study of cytomegalovirus exposure and HLA in healthy donors. Using immunoSEQ multiplex PCR, the repertoire was profiled, and TCRdb retains in-frame clones only, with some absent. This table has 200,000 to 250,000 clones, 65% to 80% appearing once. Input material: PBMCs. These receptors all stem from a man aged 50 to 60 in good health and CMV-seronegative. Both conserved end residues are part of each CDR3. A D gene is named only where the DNA matches it firmly. Clone size is not always given. Where it is, it says once, few, many or a class for expanded clones.

j_gene: TRBJ1-5
d_gene: TRBD1
v_gene: TRBV5-6
abundance: -
CDR3aa: CASSLRRTGGSNQPQHF
CDR3nt: TGTGCCAGCAGCTTGCGTCGGACAGGGGGTAGCAATCAGCCCCAGCATTTT

j_gene: TRBJ1-2
d_gene: TRBD1
v_gene: TRBV28
abundance: -
CDR3aa: CASRTGGNYGYTF
CDR3nt: TGTGCCAGCAGGACAGGGGGAAACTATGGCTACACCTTC

j_gene: TRBJ2-3
d_gene: -
v_gene: TRBV28
abundance: -
CDR3aa: CASSPRGRASTDTQYF
CDR3nt: TGTGCCAGCAGCCCTCGAGGCAGGGCGAGCACAGATACGCAGTATTTT

j_gene: TRBJ1-4
d_gene: TRBD1
v_gene: TRBV29-1
abundance: -
CDR3aa: CSARGLGEKLFF
CDR3nt: TGCAGCGCCAGGGGGCTCGGGGAAAAACTGTTTTTT

j_gene: TRBJ2-1
d_gene: TRBD2
v_gene: TRBV30
abundance: -
CDR3aa: CAWSDGTRISSEQFF
CDR3nt: TGTGCCTGGAGCGACGGGACTAGAATATCCTCCGAGCAGTTCTTC

j_gene: TRBJ1-4
d_gene: -
v_gene: TRBV18
abundance: -
CDR3aa: CASSPLQGTNEKLFF
CDR3nt: TGTGCCAGCTCACCCTTACAGGGAACCAATGAAAAACTGTTTTTT

j_gene: TRBJ1-5
d_gene: -
v_gene: TRBV4-1
abundance: -
CDR3aa: CASSGQQGPNQPQHF
CDR3nt: TGCGCCAGCAGCGGGCAACAGGGACCAAATCAGCCCCAGCATTTT

j_gene: TRBJ2-3
d_gene: TRBD2
v_gene: TRBV29-1
abundance: -
CDR3aa: CSVDGSGSWSDTQYF
CDR3nt: TGCAGCGTTGACGGTAGCGGGAGTTGGTCGGATACGCAGTATTTT

j_gene: TRBJ1-1
d_gene: TRBD1
v_gene: TRBV7-3
abundance: -
CDR3aa: CASSLSRDSEAFF
CDR3nt: TGTGCCAGCAGCTTATCTCGGGACAGTGAAGCTTTCTTT

j_gene: TRBJ2-7
d_gene: -
v_gene: TRBV19
abundance: -
CDR3aa: CASSKGAANEQYF
CDR3nt: TGTGCCAGTAGTAAGGGAGCAGCTAACGAGCAGTACTTC

j_gene: TRBJ1-4
d_gene: -
v_gene: TRBV25-1
abundance: -
CDR3aa: CASSDLGQAGGGEKLFF
CDR3nt: TGTGCCAGCAGTGACCTAGGCCAGGCGGGGGGCGGTGAAAAACTGTTTTTT

j_gene: TRBJ2-1
d_gene: -
v_gene: TRBV7-2
abundance: -
CDR3aa: CASSYTRDYNEQFF
CDR3nt: TGTGCCAGCAGCTACACTAGAGACTACAATGAGCAGTTCTTC

j_gene: TRBJ2-1
d_gene: -
v_gene: TRBV7-9
abundance: few
CDR3aa: CASSPPLSDEQFF
CDR3nt: TGTGCCAGCAGCCCGCCCCTCAGCGACGAGCAGTTCTTC

j_gene: TRBJ2-6
d_gene: -
v_gene: TRBV19
abundance: -
CDR3aa: CATAGDPLSGANVLTF
CDR3nt: TGTGCCACCGCAGGGGATCCCCTCTCTGGGGCCAACGTCCTGACTTTC

j_gene: TRBJ2-4
d_gene: -
v_gene: TRBV27
abundance: -
CDR3aa: CASRTPRNIQYF
CDR3nt: TGTGCCAGCAGAACACCCCGCAACATTCAGTACTTC

j_gene: TRBJ2-5
d_gene: -
v_gene: TRBV2
abundance: once
CDR3aa: CASSEAQGGELPFYVETQYF
CDR3nt: TGTGCCAGCAGTGAAGCGCAGGGGGGTGAACTTCCTTTTTACGTAGAGACCCAGTACTTC

j_gene: TRBJ1-1
d_gene: TRBD1
v_gene: TRBV19
abundance: -
CDR3aa: CASMGQGGTEAFF
CDR3nt: TGTGCCAGTATGGGACAGGGAGGGACTGAAGCTTTCTTT

j_gene: TRBJ2-5
d_gene: TRBD2
v_gene: TRBV5-4
abundance: -
CDR3aa: CASSPGTSGRAGETQYF
CDR3nt: TGTGCCAGCAGCCCAGGGACTAGCGGGAGGGCGGGGGAGACCCAGTACTTC

j_gene: TRBJ1-2
d_gene: TRBD1
v_gene: TRBV6-5
abundance: few
CDR3aa: CASSLWSDRGGGYTF
CDR3nt: TGTGCCAGCAGTCTATGGTCCGACAGGGGGGGTGGCTACACCTTC

j_gene: TRBJ2-7
d_gene: TRBD1
v_gene: TRBV28
abundance: -
CDR3aa: CASSSLGQGTYEQYF
CDR3nt: TGTGCCAGCAGTTCATTGGGACAGGGTACTTACGAGCAGTACTTC

j_gene: TRBJ2-7
d_gene: -
v_gene: TRBV6-5
abundance: -
CDR3aa: CASSYDSSYEQYF
CDR3nt: TGTGCCAGCAGTTACGACAGCTCCTACGAGCAGTACTTC

j_gene: TRBJ2-5
d_gene: TRBD1
v_gene: TRBV5-8
abundance: -
CDR3aa: CASRLRDRGTQETQYF
CDR3nt: TGTGCCAGCAGACTCCGGGACAGGGGCACTCAAGAGACCCAGTACTTC

j_gene: TRBJ2-1
d_gene: -
v_gene: TRBV6-6
abundance: -
CDR3aa: CASSPLGEPWEFF
CDR3nt: TGTGCCAGCAGCCCGCTTGGGGAGCCCTGGGAGTTCTTC

j_gene: TRBJ2-5
d_gene: TRBD2
v_gene: TRBV27
abundance: few
CDR3aa: CASSLSTRTSEQETQYF
CDR3nt: TGTGCCAGCAGTTTATCGACCCGGACTAGCGAGCAAGAGACCCAGTACTTC

j_gene: TRBJ2-4
d_gene: TRBD1
v_gene: TRBV19
abundance: -
CDR3aa: CASKGGQLAKNIQYF
CDR3nt: TGTGCCAGTAAAGGGGGACAGCTAGCCAAAAACATTCAGTACTTC

j_gene: TRBJ1-2
d_gene: -
v_gene: TRBV7-8
abundance: -
CDR3aa: CASSFPGSGYGYTF
CDR3nt: TGTGCCAGCAGCTTCCCGGGCTCGGGGTATGGCTACACCTTC

j_gene: TRBJ2-7
d_gene: -
v_gene: TRBV11-2
abundance: -
CDR3aa: CASRVGFLGTTEQYF
CDR3nt: TGTGCCAGCAGGGTGGGGTTTTTGGGGACAACCGAGCAGTACTTC

j_gene: TRBJ1-3
d_gene: -
v_gene: TRBV29-1
abundance: once
CDR3aa: CSVGHSGNTIYF
CDR3nt: TGCAGCGTTGGTCACTCTGGAAACACCATATATTTT

j_gene: TRBJ2-7
d_gene: -
v_gene: TRBV30
abundance: -
CDR3aa: CAWRRVAGSYEQYF
CDR3nt: TGTGCCTGGAGAAGGGTGGCGGGGAGCTACGAGCAGTACTTC

j_gene: TRBJ1-3
d_gene: -
v_gene: TRBV6-5
abundance: -
CDR3aa: CAGLGAAGNTIYF
CDR3nt: TGTGCCGGCCTAGGGGCAGCTGGAAACACCATATATTTT